This record covers a single T cell receptor (beta chain). In the authors' workflow: Differences in CDR3 between clinicopathological groups were drawn on to build a classifier intended to discriminate distant-metastatic papillary thyroid cancer patients. Using MiXCR, TCRdb re-called clones from the PCR reads. In this record, the V and J calls reflect TCRdb's handling and not the investigators' own analysis. The table lists about 43,000 clones, over 10% of them singletons. Per germline, CDR1 MDHEN and CDR2 SYDVKM. The CDR3 extends over 16 amino acids. Between the trimmed V and J ends, which lost 4 bases and 2 bases, there was a span of 18 bases. This sample was included in a study of metastatic and nonmetastatic thyroid tumors. Thyroid surgery took place with no prior treatment in any patient.

The chain couples TRBV28 to TRBJ2-7, with D possibly TRBD1 on 5 matching bases. The receptor was derived from a female donor with papillary thyroid cancer or a benign thyroid nodule (not recorded which). Some clones in this sample may be carry-over from other donors' samples. The sample was blood. CDR3 residues: CASSYTGVSPTYEQYF. CDR3 nucleotide sequence: TGTGCCAGCAGTTATACAGGTGTCAGCCCAACCTACGAGCAGTACTTC. The full variable domain, rest sourced from reference TRBV28 and TRBJ2-7, is DVKVTQSSRYLVKRTGEKVFLECVQDMDHENMFWYRQDPGLGLRLIYFSYDVKMKEKGDIPEGYSVSREKKERFSLILESASTNQTSMYLCASSYTGVSPTYEQYFGPGTRLTVT.